The 16 T cell receptor beta chains given below trace back to one sample, sequenced in a study of early T cells in non-severe SARS-CoV-2 infection listed by TCRdb under 2021. Library preparation used 5' RACE. The sequencer listed for this sample is NextSeq 500. TCRdb applied fastp at Q25 and MiXCR to the public reads, then kept only in-frame beta chains. CDR3 protein duplicates are merged, each entry listing the most common genes and DNA. Across this sample there are 95,000 to 100,000 distinct CDR3 sequences, with approximately 9.9% seen only once. The ten most abundant clones make up 4% to 5.5% of the sample. Sample: whole blood. The receptors were gathered from an adult who was a healthcare worker with PCR-confirmed SARS-CoV-2 infection or an uninfected control (not recorded which).

The chain recombines TRBV3-1 with TRBJ1-3, with unresolved D. The V gene lost 4 bases and the J gene lost 4 bases, with 11 bases spanning the gap. The CDR3 sequence is 14 residues long. The germline CDR1 and CDR2 sequences are LGHDT and YNNKEL (reference sequence). The CDR3 DNA is TGTGCCAGCAGCCTTCGCGGTACCGGAAACACCATATATTTT. This gives the protein CASSLRGTGNTIYF.

With regard to this clonotype: Given a much more abundant clone one base away, this may be a read error. The rearrangement joins TRBV5-1 to TRBJ2-7, with D possibly TRBD2 on 6 matching bases. Between the trimmed V and J ends, which lost 5 bases and 1 base, there was a span of 16 bases. CDR1 is SGHRS, CDR2 YFSETQ, per germline. The CDR3 covers 15 residues. DNA for the CDR3: TGCGCCAGCAGGCCTACGGGGGTTATGTCCTACGAGCAGTACTTC. The encoded protein is CASRPTGVMSYEQYF. The full variable domain, completed using reference TRBV5-1 and TRBJ2-7, is KAGVTQTPRYLIKTRGQQVTLSCSPISGHRSVSWYQQTPGQGLQFLFEYFSETQRNKGNFPGRFSGRQFSNSRSEMNVSTLELGDSALYLCASRPTGVMSYEQYFGPGTRLTVT.

This clonotype was seen ten or more times. The chain couples TRBV7-9 to TRBJ2-7; weak D call: TRBD2 (5 bases). The CDR3 contains 13 residues. Germline CDR1 is SEHNR and CDR2 is FQNEAQ (reference sequence). The V end lost 11 bases, the J end lost 2 bases, and 16 bases lay between the germline ends. CDR3 DNA: TGTGCCTGTGGTGGCCTGGGAGCCTACGAGCAGTACTTC. This sequence encodes CACGGLGAYEQYF.

This clonotype was picked up a small number of times. DNA for the CDR3: TGTGCCAGCAGTTTAGACCAGGGGGCACGAGAAAAACTGTTTTTT. Amino acids: CASSLDQGAREKLFF. The gene calls are TRBV12-3 or TRBV12-4 and TRBJ1-4; TRBD1 agrees at 8 bases. CDR3 size: 15 residues. The V and J ends lost 1 base and 8 bases, in that order; junction bases with no gene match: 6.

This clonotype was picked up a small number of times. J is TRBJ2-1 and V is TRBV7-2, with 10 bases aligning to TRBD1. Looked up from germline, CDR1 is SGHTA and CDR2 is FQGNSA. Losses at the gene ends were 3 bases for V and 8 bases for J; bases not matched to a gene: 7. The CDR3 runs 15 residues. CDR3 nucleotide sequence: TGTGCCAGCAGCTTGGGGGGACAGGGGACCGATGAGCAGTTCTTC. This sequence encodes CASSLGGQGTDEQFF.

A few counts support this clonotype. The gene calls are TRBV29-1 and TRBJ1-1; the match to TRBD1 covers 9 bases. Germline CDR1 reads SQVTM; CDR2 reads ANQGSEA. The CDR3 extends over 13 amino acids. V trimming: 7 bases; J trimming: 2 bases; junction bases outside the gene matches: 5. This CDR3 is CSAKTGGNTEAFF. DNA for the CDR3: TGCAGCGCCAAGACAGGGGGTAACACTGAAGCTTTCTTT.

This clonotype was recorded a few times. The chain couples TRBV2 to TRBJ2-7; D is unclear. V was cut by 11 bases and J by 5 bases, with 16 bases left in between. The CDR3 loop spans 12 amino acids. The V gene's germline CDR1 is SNHLY and CDR2 FYNNEI. The CDR3 nucleotides are TGTGCCGGTTCGGCAGGAACGGACGAGCAGTACTTC. This encodes CAGSAGTDEQYF.

The sample holds many counts of this clonotype. The genes are TRBV19 and TRBJ1-4, with 8 bases matching TRBD1. Germline V gives CDR1 LNHDA, CDR2 SQIVND (reference sequence). CDR3 length: 17 residues. V trimming: 5 bases; J trimming: 0 bases; junction bases outside the gene matches: 8. The CDR3 protein is CASSSGGVLPTNEKLFF. The CDR3 DNA reads TGTGCCAGTAGTTCAGGGGGCGTCCTCCCAACTAATGAAAAACTGTTTTTT. The full variable domain, completed using reference TRBV19 and TRBJ1-4, is DGGITQSPKYLFRKEGQNVTLSCEQNLNHDAMYWYRQDPGQGLRLIYYSQIVNDFQKGDIAEGYSVSREKKESFPLTVTSAQKNPTAFYLCASSSGGVLPTNEKLFFGSGTQLSVL.

In its sample, this clonotype was seen many times. The rearrangement uses TRBV25-1 and TRBJ1-1; D is unclear. V dropped 7 bases and J dropped 6 bases, with 12 bases sitting between them. The CDR3 covers 12 residues. Germline V CDR1 and CDR2: MGHDK, SYGVNS. In nucleotides, the CDR3 is TGTGCCAGCACCCTACGGGGAGCTGAAGCTTTCTTT. Translation gives CASTLRGAEAFF. The full variable domain, in which reference TRBV25-1 and TRBJ1-1 provide the parts outside the CDR3, is EADIYQTPRYLVIGTGKKITLECSQTMGHDKMYWYQQDPGMELHLIHYSYGVNSTEKGDLSSESTVSRIRTEHFPLTLESARPSHTSQYLCASTLRGAEAFFGQGTRLTVV.

The table lists this clonotype with a few counts. The rearrangement links TRBV28 to TRBJ1-1; 8 nucleotides match TRBD1. Germline V gene sequence: CDR1 MDHEN, CDR2 SYDVKM. The V segment lost 5 bases and the J segment 10 bases; nucleotides outside the gene matches: 18. CDR3 length: 16 residues. This CDR3 is CASSTSGGQVEAPAFF. DNA of the CDR3: TGTGCCAGCAGTACATCTGGGGGACAGGTTGAGGCTCCAGCTTTCTTT.

The V call is TRBV6-2 or TRBV6-3, the J call TRBJ1-1; TRBD1 is a possible D gene (5 bases). This CDR3 spans 15 amino acids. The germline gives CDR1 MNHEY, CDR2 SVGEGT. Trimming shortened V by 7 bases and J by 11 bases, and 26 bases separated the two germline ends. DNA for the CDR3: TGTGCCAGCACCAACAACGTACAGGCGCTATCAATGGCTTTCTTT. Its protein is CASTNNVQALSMAFF.

In DNA, the CDR3 is TGTGCCAGCTCACCGGGACTAGCGGGAGCCAGTGAGCAGTTCTTC. It specifies CASSPGLAGASEQFF. The chain employs TRBV18 and TRBJ2-1; TRBD2 matches at 14 bases. Germline V gene sequence: CDR1 KGHSH, CDR2 LQKENI. V lost 3 bases and J lost 9; bases outside the gene matches: 4. This CDR3 has 15 amino acids.

CDR3 bases: TGTGCCAGCACCCCCCGGGACAGGGTAAACACTGAAGCTTTCTTT. It encodes CASTPRDRVNTEAFF. J is TRBJ1-1 and V is TRBV6-5; TRBD1 aligns across 9 bases. CDR1 is MNHEY, CDR2 SVGAGI, per germline. The CDR3 sequence is 15 residues long. V gave up 7 bases and J gave up 2 bases; unmatched junction bases: 8.

This clonotype was seen a handful of times. The V gene is TRBV5-1, the J gene TRBJ1-3, with D perhaps TRBD1 (5 bases). The CDR3 covers 15 residues. Germline V gene sequence: CDR1 SGHRS, CDR2 YFSETQ. V was clipped by 5 bases and J by 2 bases, with 14 bases between them. The CDR3, as DNA: TGCGCCAGCAGTTCCGACAGCTCTACTGGAAACACCATATATTTT. Its translation is CASSSDSSTGNTIYF.

This clonotype was found a few times. The chain is built from TRBV11-2 and TRBJ1-2, with D unresolved. The CDR3 is 12 amino acids. Trimming took 7 bases from V and 0 from J, leaving 6 bases between them. Germline CDR1 reads SGHAT; CDR2 reads FQNNGV. CDR3 nucleotides: TGTGCCAGCAACGAGGCTAACTATGGCTACACCTTC. This codes for CASNEANYGYTF.

The chain links TRBV20-1 to TRBJ2-2, with a possible D match to TRBD2 (5 bases). Between the trimmed V and J ends, which lost 0 bases and 3 bases, there was a span of 8 bases. CDR1 DFQATT and CDR2 SNEGSKA come from the germline V gene (reference sequence). CDR3 length equals 14 residues. In nucleotides, the CDR3 is TGCAGTGCTAGAGATAGGAGGTACACCGGGGAGCTGTTTTTT. The encoded protein is CSARDRRYTGELFF.